This entry concerns a single T cell receptor (beta chain). The sample is drawn from a study of T-cell reconstitution after alpha-beta-depleted transplantation in children. Preparation of the TCRbeta library involved a method that used unique molecular identifiers. TCRdb recomputed calls from the PCR reads with MiXCR, one row per CDR3 protein. The sample has more than 450,000 distinct CDR3 sequences, 15% to 20% seen once. The junction had 5 bases not matched to a gene; V was cut back by 2 bases and J by 7 bases. CDR3 size: 14 residues. Germline V gives CDR1 MGHRA, CDR2 YSYEKL. This rearrangement joins TRBV4-1 to TRBJ2-1; 7 bases match TRBD1. The receptor was isolated from a human donor who donated a stem cell graft to a child with acute lymphoblastic leukemia. This sample comprised PBMCs from the stem cell graft donor, obtained from the stem cell graft. The CDR3 nucleotides read TGCGCCAGCAGCCAACGAGACAGGGTAAATGAGCAGTTCTTC. Protein: CASSQRDRVNEQFF.